The 6 T cell receptor beta chains reported below all come from one sample, sequenced in a study of OX40 agonist ivuxolimab in advanced cancers. TCRdb's copy holds only in-frame clones and misses some; the assay was immunoSEQ multiplex PCR. The data hold about 59,000 clones, with 84% observed a single time. The sequences come from CD4+ or CD8+ T cells sorted from blood, collected in a trial of the OX40 agonist ivuxolimab. The source of these receptors is an adult with an advanced solid tumor such as melanoma, head and neck, liver or kidney cancer.

The chain joins TRBV5-1 to TRBJ2-5, with D perhaps matching TRBD1 or TRBD2 (5 bases each). The V gene's germline CDR1 is SGHRS and CDR2 YFSETQ. The CDR3 has 14 amino acids. Trimming cost V 0 bases and J 11 bases, with 17 bases left between them. In DNA form, the CDR3 reads TGCGCCAGCAGCTTGGGAGGGGCATCGAGAGAGCAGTACTTC. Amino acids: CASSLGGASREQYF.

This CDR3 is CAWSGGGQVATNEKLFF. As DNA, the CDR3 is TGTGCCTGGAGTGGGGGTGGACAGGTTGCAACTAATGAAAAACTGTTTTTT. The chain joins TRBV30 to TRBJ1-4, with TRBD1 matching over 7 bases. From germline, CDR1 is GTSNPN and CDR2 SVGIG (reference sequence). This CDR3 spans 17 amino acids. The V and J ends lost 1 base and 0 bases, in that order; junction bases with no gene match: 8.

This clone occurred a few times. The gene calls are TRBV4-1 and TRBJ2-7; TRBD1 is a possible D gene (5 bases). The CDR3 has 15 amino acids. The V end was cut by 7 bases, the J end by 1 base, with 17 bases between. Germline-derived CDR1 and CDR2 are MGHRA and YSYEKL. The CDR3 here is CASTLSFRQSYEQYF. The CDR3 DNA follows: TGCGCCAGCACTCTAAGTTTCAGACAGTCCTACGAGCAGTACTTC.

The chain uses TRBV6-1 and TRBJ2-5; TRBD2 might be the D (7 bases). The CDR3 spans 13 residues. V gave up 11 bases and J gave up 3 bases, with 16 bases separating them. Per germline, CDR1 MNHNS and CDR2 SASEGT. In nucleotides, the CDR3 is TGTGCCGGGGAAAGGGGGGGCAAAGAGACCCAGTACTTC. Its protein product is CAGERGGKETQYF.

The CDR3 DNA is TGTGCCAGCAGTGAAGGGGCGGGGGAGCAGTACTTC. Its protein is CASSEGAGEQYF. The V gene is TRBV25-1, the J gene TRBJ2-7, with D perhaps TRBD2 (6 bases). Germline lookup yields CDR1 MGHDK and CDR2 SYGVNS. This CDR3 contains 12 residues. The V and J ends lost 2 bases and 7 bases respectively, with 9 bases between them.

The chain carries TRBV18 and TRBJ2-3; TRBD1 might be the D (7 bases). V dropped 3 bases and J dropped 5 bases, with 15 bases sitting between them. CDR1 and CDR2 (germline): KGHSH, LQKENI. CDR3 length equals 15 residues. In DNA form, the CDR3 reads TGTGCCAGCTCACCCAGGGGGAGGTTGCGAGATACGCAGTATTTT. Protein sequence: CASSPRGRLRDTQYF.